The 11 T cell receptor beta chains listed next were all sequenced from one sample in a study of post-analysis software for immune sequencing data. Built from TCR beta cDNA, the libraries had unique molecular identifiers in them. TCRdb re-called the PCR reads with MiXCR, one entry per CDR3 protein. Counted here are approximately 660,000 distinct CDR3 sequences, approximately 59% occurring once; the ten biggest clones make up about 10%. These receptors' targets are unknown. The study, taken as a whole, reports: Roughly 5 TRBV segments, TRBV5-6, TRBV5-1 and TRBV20-1 among them, were found more frequent in patients than controls.

Sequencing was done on a sample of blood. The receptors stem from a girl aged 2 to 9 with multiple sclerosis.

The chain carries TRBV11-2 and TRBJ2-1, with TRBD2 matching over 16 bases. CDR3 length: 18 residues. From germline, CDR1 is SGHAT and CDR2 FQNNGV. V was clipped by 6 bases and J by 4 bases; unmatched bases: 9. CDR3 protein: CASRPGTSGRAKYNEQFF. CDR3 nucleotide sequence: TGTGCCAGCAGACCTGGGACTAGCGGGAGGGCCAAGTACAATGAGCAGTTCTTC.

The chain is built from TRBV11-3 and TRBJ2-2; the match to TRBD2 covers 10 bases. The CDR3 has 17 amino acids. Trimming removed 8 bases from V and 2 bases from J; junction bases left unmatched: 11. Germline lookup yields CDR1 SGHNT and CDR2 YENEEA. The CDR3 loop is CASSRGLAGDNTGELFF. The CDR3 region has the DNA TGTGCCAGCTCAAGGGGGCTAGCGGGGGATAACACCGGGGAGCTGTTTTTT.

V gene TRBV20-1 combines with J gene TRBJ1-5; D possibly corresponds to TRBD1 (5 bases). There are 16 residues in the CDR3. Germline lookup yields CDR1 DFQATT and CDR2 SNEGSKA (reference sequence). The V end lost 0 bases, the J end lost 0 bases, and 12 bases lay between the germline ends. The DNA of the CDR3 is TGCAGTGCTAGAGAAGGGACCGCCTATAGCAATCAGCCCCAGCATTTT. Its protein is CSAREGTAYSNQPQHF.

This clonotype was recorded once. The chain recombines TRBV12-3 or TRBV12-4 with TRBJ2-7, with 7 bases aligning to TRBD1. This CDR3 region has 15 residues. The V gene end was trimmed by 6 bases and the J gene end by 0 bases; junction bases not matched to a gene: 8. CDR3 protein: CASSQGQVNSYEQYF. CDR3 in DNA: TGTGCCAGCAGCCAAGGACAGGTGAACTCCTACGAGCAGTACTTC.

Only one count was recorded for this clonotype. The V and J genes are TRBV7-9 and TRBJ2-3; D not resolved. Trimming stripped 4 bases from V and 2 bases from J, with 13 bases between. The CDR3 is made up of 15 amino acids. In germline, CDR1 is SEHNR, CDR2 FQNEAQ (reference sequence). This chain's CDR3 is CASSSGPHATDTQYF. The CDR3 DNA follows: TGTGCCAGCAGCTCCGGACCCCATGCCACAGATACGCAGTATTTT.

This sequence joins TRBV7-2 and TRBJ2-6; D possibly corresponds to TRBD2 (6 bases). Trimming stripped 9 bases from V and 2 bases from J, with 17 bases between. The CDR3 spans 16 residues. Germline V gene sequence: CDR1 SGHTA, CDR2 FQGNSA. CDR3 loop: CASIPPGDAGANVLTF. CDR3 DNA: TGTGCCAGTATTCCTCCGGGGGATGCTGGGGCCAACGTCCTGACTTTC.

V gene TRBV28 combines with J gene TRBJ2-1; 8 bases fit TRBD2. CDR3 length: 16 residues. V lost 1 base to trimming and J lost 9 bases; unmatched junction nucleotides: 11. Germline CDR1 reads MDHEN; CDR2 reads SYDVKM. This CDR3 reads CASSLSALRGASEQFF. The CDR3 DNA reads as TGTGCCAGCAGTTTATCGGCCCTGCGGGGGGCTAGTGAGCAGTTCTTC.

This clonotype came up a few times. The chain uses TRBV12-3 or TRBV12-4 and TRBJ2-1; D not certain. The V end lost 5 bases, the J end lost 10 bases, and 12 bases lay between the germline ends. This CDR3 region has 12 residues. For the CDR3, the DNA is TGTGCCAGCAGTCATCACCAAGGGGAGCAGTTCTTC. It is translated as CASSHHQGEQFF.

The chain carries TRBV29-1 and TRBJ2-5; maybe TRBD2 (6 bases). Germline CDR1 is SQVTM and CDR2 is ANQGSEA. V shed 0 bases and J shed 3 bases, with 14 bases lying between them. The CDR3 is 15 amino acids. The CDR3 reads CSVEEGGQPKETQYF. The CDR3, as DNA: TGCAGCGTTGAAGAGGGAGGCCAGCCGAAAGAGACCCAGTACTTC.

The chain combines TRBV20-1 with TRBJ2-1, with 10 positions matching TRBD2. Germline V CDR1 and CDR2: DFQATT, SNEGSKA (reference sequence). V trimming: 1 base; J trimming: 7 bases; junction bases outside the gene matches: 7. The CDR3 sequence is 15 residues long. CDR3 sequence: CSARVIAGGQNEQFF. The DNA for the CDR3 is TGCAGTGCTAGAGTTATAGCGGGGGGACAAAATGAGCAGTTCTTC.

This clonotype was seen only a few times. The V gene is TRBV29-1, the J gene TRBJ2-6; 8 bases match TRBD1. V was pared by 5 bases and J by 0 bases, with 3 bases of the junction left unmatched. The CDR3 totals 15 residues. CDR1 SQVTM and CDR2 ANQGSEA come from the germline V gene. In nucleotides, the CDR3 is TGCAGCGTTCACAGGGGGAGCTCTGGGGCCAACGTCCTGACTTTC. It encodes CSVHRGSSGANVLTF.